This TCR beta chain is from a study of T cells after yellow fever vaccination. Study-level background: For low cell numbers, libraries were made with SMART-Seq v4 Ultra Low Input.

In regard to this clonotype: Its antigen is still unknown.

V lost 3 bases and J 8 bases, leaving 11 bases between the germline ends. This CDR3 contains 13 residues. The V gene's germline CDR1 is SGHDN and CDR2 FVKESK. It was through 5'RACE template switching that TCR cDNA was made, with a universal primer site and UMIs added. TCRdb called the 5' RACE reads again in MiXCR, with one record for every CDR3 protein. The table includes some 130,000 distinct CDR3 sequences, about 6.2% detected once. Study-level findings and limits: There was a small share of clonotypes that showed up in both the CD4 and CD8 compartments. Reappearing after the booster were most of the clones from primary vaccination (approximately 96% CD4, approximately 85% CD8).

The chain carries TRBV14 and TRBJ2-4; D not resolved. The sequencing used CD4+ T cells sorted from PBMCs, collected 10 days after the yellow fever booster vaccination. The sequence derives from a man aged 30-40 years who received the YFV17D yellow fever vaccine. The CDR3 protein is CASSHVGADIQYF. CDR3 nucleotide sequence: TGTGCCAGCAGCCACGTGGGTGCGGACATTCAGTACTTC.